This T cell receptor (beta chain) is from a study of control samples from healthy donors and cancer patients. This CDR3 has 13 residues. V was pared by 0 bases and J by 3 bases, with 8 bases between. Germline V CDR1 and CDR2: GTSNPN, SVGIG (reference sequence). Measured with immunoSEQ multiplex PCR; TCRdb has only the in-frame clones, and not every one. The sample lists 100,000 to 150,000 clones; roughly 91% were seen once. The chain recombines TRBV30 with TRBJ1-1, with D uncertain. Sequencing was performed on PBMCs. The TCR was taken from a man aged 45-60 years with head and neck cancer. In nucleotides, the CDR3 is TGTGCCTGGAGTGTACGCACATACACTGAAGCTTTCTTT. Amino acids: CAWSVRTYTEAFF.